The 2 T cell receptor beta chains below come from one sample, sequenced in a study of tumor and adjacent non-tumor tissue in lung cancer. This sample's RNA came from whole unsorted tissue. More than 3 cm separated this lung sample from the edge of the tumor. The library came from three nested PCR rounds adapted from ARM-PCR protocols. TCRdb fed the multiplex PCR reads into MiXCR, producing one record per CDR3 protein. The sample lists about 80,000 distinct CDR3 sequences, about 82% occurring once. The sequenced material came from distant non-tumor lung tissue. The receptors were sampled from a man between 60 and 70 years old with non-small cell lung cancer.

Concerning this clonotype: A read error may account for a junction end that differs from germline. This chain joins TRBV11-2 and TRBJ1-1; no clear D gene. The CDR3 totals 14 residues. Germline CDR1 is SGHAT and CDR2 is FQNNGV. CDR3 bases: TGTGCCAGCAGCTTAGTCGGGAGGTACGCTGAAGTTTTCTTT. This codes for CASSLVGRYAEVFF. Full variable domain (rest looked up from reference TRBV11-2 and TRBJ1-1): EAGVAQSPRYKIIEKRQSVAFWCNPISGHATLYWYQQILGQGPKLLIQFQNNGVVDDSQLPKDRFSAERLKGVDSTLKIQPAKLEDSAVYLCASSLVGRYAEVFFGQGTRLTVV.

With respect to this clonotype: Being one base from a much bigger clone, this may be a read error. The CDR3, as DNA: TGCAGTGCTAGAGATGGAATAGTGGAGACCCACTACTTC. It translates to CSARDGIVETHYF. The chain joins TRBV20-1 to TRBJ2-5, with D uncertain. This CDR3 region has 13 residues. Germline loops: CDR1 DFQATT, CDR2 SNEGSKA (reference sequence).